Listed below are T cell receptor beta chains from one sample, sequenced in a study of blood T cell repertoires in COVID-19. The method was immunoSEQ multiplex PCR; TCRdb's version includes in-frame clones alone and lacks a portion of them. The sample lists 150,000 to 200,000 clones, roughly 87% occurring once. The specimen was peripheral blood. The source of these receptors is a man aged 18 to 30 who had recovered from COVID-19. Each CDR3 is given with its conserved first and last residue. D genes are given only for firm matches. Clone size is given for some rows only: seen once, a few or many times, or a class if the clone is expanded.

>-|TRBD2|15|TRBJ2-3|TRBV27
TGTGCCAGCAGTTTATTGTTCGGGACGGGGGGTACGCAGTATTTT
CASSLLFGTGGTQYF
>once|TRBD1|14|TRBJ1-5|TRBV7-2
TGTGCCAGCAGCTTCGACAGGGGAGGCCAGCCCCAGCATTTT
CASSFDRGGQPQHF
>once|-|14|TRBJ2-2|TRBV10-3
TGTGCCATCGCGCCTAGCGCGAACACCGGGGAGCTGTTTTTT
CAIAPSANTGELFF
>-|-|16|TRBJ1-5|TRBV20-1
TGCAGTGCTAGTAGCAGTACAGACAGAGCAAATCAGCCCCAGCATTTT
CSASSSTDRANQPQHF
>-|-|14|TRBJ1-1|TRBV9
TGTGCCAGCAGCGGCGGTGTTATGAACACTGAAGCTTTCTTT
CASSGGVMNTEAFF
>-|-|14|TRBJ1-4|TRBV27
TGTGCCAGCAGTTTTAAAGGGGGATGGGAAAAACTGTTTTTT
CASSFKGGWEKLFF
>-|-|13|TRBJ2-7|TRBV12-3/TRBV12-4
TGTGCCAGCGGGTTGACAGATAAATACGAGCAGTACTTC
CASGLTDKYEQYF
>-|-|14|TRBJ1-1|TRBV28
TGTGCCAGCAGCCTAATCGTTTCGACAGCTGAAGCTTTCTTT
CASSLIVSTAEAFF
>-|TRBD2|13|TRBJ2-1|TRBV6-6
TGTGCCAGCATCCCTCCCGGGGGGTATGAGCAGTTCTTC
CASIPPGGYEQFF
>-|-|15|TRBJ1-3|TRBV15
TGTGCCACCAGCAGAGTGAGTACCTCTGGAAACACCATATATTTT
CATSRVSTSGNTIYF
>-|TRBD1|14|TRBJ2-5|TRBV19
TGTGCCAGTAGTCGACGGACAGGGGCAGAGACCCAGTACTTC
CASSRRTGAETQYF
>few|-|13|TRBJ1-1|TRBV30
TGTGCCTCCGCCCGTGAGGGAGGCACTGAAGCTTTCTTT
CASAREGGTEAFF
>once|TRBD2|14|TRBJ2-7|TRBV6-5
TGTGCCAGTACGACTAGCGGAGTGTTCTACGAGCAGTACTTC
CASTTSGVFYEQYF
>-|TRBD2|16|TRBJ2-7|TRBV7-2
TGTGCCAGCAGCTTAAGGCCGGGACTAGGAGGATACGAGCAGTACTTC
CASSLRPGLGGYEQYF
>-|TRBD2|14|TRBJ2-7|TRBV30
TGTGCCTGGGGATTAGCGGGTCTCTCCTACGAGCAGTACTTC
CAWGLAGLSYEQYF
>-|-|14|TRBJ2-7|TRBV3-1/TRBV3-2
TGTGCCAGCAGCGGGTGGATAGGAGGCTACGAGCAGTACTTC
CASSGWIGGYEQYF
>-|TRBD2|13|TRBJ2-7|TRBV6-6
TGTGCCAGCAGAATAGCGGGAGAGTACGAGCAGTACTTC
CASRIAGEYEQYF